Ten or more counts support the clone carrying this T cell receptor beta chain. The antigen is undetermined. This entry belongs to a study of T cells in Graves' hyperthyroidism and ophthalmopathy. The overall study: Pretreatment peripheral blood was obtained at initial diagnosis.

PBMCs were sourced from 9 to 10 ml fresh peripheral blood. The CDR3 regions of TCR beta were amplified from RNA transcripts. Carried out on the TCR CDR3, a first-round RT-PCR used the HTBI primer set. One entry per CDR3 protein, called by TCRdb with MiXCR from the multiplex PCR reads. The repertoire holds 250,000 to 300,000 distinct CDR3 sequences, with just over 14% as singletons. V shed 4 bases, J shed 2 bases, and the junction held 12 bases outside the gene matches. CDR1 and CDR2 from the germline V gene are SGHRS and YFSETQ. The CDR3 consists of 16 residues. Notes on the study in general: Ophthalmopathy got predicted by the model a median 6.5 months before its onset.

Sequenced input: blood. The receptor's source is a woman in her 40s with Graves' hyperthyroidism that later progressed to Graves' ophthalmopathy. The chain employs TRBV5-1 and TRBJ2-7, with 7 bases fitting TRBD1. This chain's CDR3 is CASSATRQGKTYEQYF. The CDR3 DNA follows: TGCGCCAGCAGCGCGACCAGACAGGGAAAAACCTACGAGCAGTACTTC.